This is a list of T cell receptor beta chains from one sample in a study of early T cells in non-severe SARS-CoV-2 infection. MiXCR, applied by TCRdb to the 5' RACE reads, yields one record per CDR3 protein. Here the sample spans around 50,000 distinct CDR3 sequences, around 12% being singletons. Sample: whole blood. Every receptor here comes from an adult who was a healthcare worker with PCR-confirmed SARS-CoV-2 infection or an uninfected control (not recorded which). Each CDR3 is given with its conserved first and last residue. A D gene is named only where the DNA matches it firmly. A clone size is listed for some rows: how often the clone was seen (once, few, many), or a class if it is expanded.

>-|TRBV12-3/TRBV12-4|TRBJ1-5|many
CASSRQGNQPQHF
TGTGCCAGCAGTCGACAGGGCAATCAGCCCCAGCATTTT
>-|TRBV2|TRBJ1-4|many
CAIPGTTNEKLFF
TGTGCCATTCCCGGGACAACTAATGAAAAACTGTTTTTT
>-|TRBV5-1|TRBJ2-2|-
CASSPRTGNTGELFF
TGCGCCAGCAGCCCACGAACAGGGAACACCGGGGAGCTGTTTTTT
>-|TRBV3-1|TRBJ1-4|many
CASSQPPGTGEKLFF
TGTGCCAGCAGCCAACCCCCGGGGACCGGTGAAAAACTGTTTTTT
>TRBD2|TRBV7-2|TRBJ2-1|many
CASSLTSAPYNEQFF
TGTGCCAGCAGCCTAACTAGCGCCCCTTACAATGAGCAGTTCTTC
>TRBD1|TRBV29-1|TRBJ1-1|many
CSAGQGLNTEAFF
TGCAGCGCCGGACAGGGATTAAACACTGAAGCTTTCTTT
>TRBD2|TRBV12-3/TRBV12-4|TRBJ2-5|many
CASSASLAVYQETQYF
TGTGCCAGCAGCGCCTCACTAGCGGTCTACCAAGAGACCCAGTACTTC
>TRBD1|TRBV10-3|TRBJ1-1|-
CAIKGTGGDEAFF
TGTGCCATCAAGGGGACAGGGGGCGATGAAGCTTTCTTT
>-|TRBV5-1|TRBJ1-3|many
CASSRDISSGNTIYF
TGCGCCAGCAGCCGTGACATAAGCTCTGGAAACACCATATATTTT
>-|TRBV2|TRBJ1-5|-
CASSEAVAFSNQPQHF
TGTGCCAGCAGTGAAGCAGTAGCCTTTAGCAATCAGCCCCAGCATTTT
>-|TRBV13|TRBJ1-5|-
CASSLRPGPQHF
TGTGCCAGCAGCTTAAGACCGGGGCCCCAGCATTTT
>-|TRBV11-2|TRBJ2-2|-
CASSLKGIDTGELFF
TGTGCCAGCAGCTTAAAGGGTATAGACACCGGGGAGCTGTTTTTT
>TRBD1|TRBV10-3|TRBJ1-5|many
CAISEVTGNEQPQHF
TGTGCCATCAGTGAGGTGACAGGGAACGAACAGCCCCAGCATTTT
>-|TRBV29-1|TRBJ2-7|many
CSGLGGEQYF
TGCAGCGGCCTAGGGGGCGAGCAGTACTTC
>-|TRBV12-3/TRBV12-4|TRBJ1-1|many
CASSFEGRTEAFF
TGTGCCAGCAGTTTTGAGGGGAGGACTGAAGCTTTCTTT
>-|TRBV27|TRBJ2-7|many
CASWRFAYEQYF
TGTGCCAGCTGGCGGTTCGCCTACGAGCAGTACTTC
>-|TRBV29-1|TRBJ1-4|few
CSVDKGDEKLFF
TGCAGCGTGGACAAGGGGGATGAAAAACTGTTTTTT
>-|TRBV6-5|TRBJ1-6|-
CATTKSSYNSPLHF
TGTGCCACCACAAAGAGCTCCTATAATTCACCCCTCCACTTT
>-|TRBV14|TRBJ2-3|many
CASSQPNRLGTDTQYF
TGTGCCAGCAGCCAACCTAACAGGTTAGGGACAGATACGCAGTATTTT
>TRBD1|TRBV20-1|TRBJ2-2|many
CSAHRGAGELFF
TGCAGTGCACACAGGGGAGCCGGGGAGCTGTTTTTT
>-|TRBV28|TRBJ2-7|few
CASSFDGPREQYF
TGTGCCAGCAGTTTTGATGGCCCTAGGGAGCAGTACTTC
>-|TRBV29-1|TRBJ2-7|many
CSVGSDYEQYF
TGCAGCGTTGGATCCGATTACGAGCAGTACTTC
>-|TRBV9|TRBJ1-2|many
CASSSPKGLLVGYTF
TGTGCCAGCAGCTCTCCTAAGGGGTTACTCGTTGGCTACACCTTC
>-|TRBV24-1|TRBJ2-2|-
CATSGDLLNTGELFF
TGTGCCACCAGTGGGGACTTATTGAACACCGGGGAGCTGTTTTTT
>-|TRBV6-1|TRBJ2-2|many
CASSEVQGRNTGELFF
TGTGCCAGCAGTGAGGTGCAGGGGAGGAACACCGGGGAGCTGTTTTTT
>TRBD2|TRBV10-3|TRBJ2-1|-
CAISLGLAEQFF
TGTGCCATCAGCCTCGGACTAGCGGAGCAGTTCTTC
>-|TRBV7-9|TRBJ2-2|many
CASSPDRNTGELFF
TGTGCCAGCAGCCCGGACAGAAACACCGGGGAGCTGTTTTTT
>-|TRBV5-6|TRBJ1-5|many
CASSLGFQSGQPQHF
TGTGCCAGCAGCTTAGGGTTTCAGTCGGGTCAGCCCCAGCATTTT
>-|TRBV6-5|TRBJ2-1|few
CASSPRGSYSYNEQFF
TGTGCCAGCAGCCCCCGGGGGAGTTACTCCTACAATGAGCAGTTCTTC
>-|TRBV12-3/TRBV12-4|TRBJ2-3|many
CASSLGQSTDTQYF
TGTGCCAGCAGTTTGGGACAAAGCACAGATACGCAGTATTTT
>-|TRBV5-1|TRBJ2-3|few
CASSLERVGGPHTDTQYF
TGCGCCAGCAGCTTGGAACGAGTGGGCGGCCCACACACAGATACGCAGTATTTT
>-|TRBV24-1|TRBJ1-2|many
CATSDRRNYGYTF
TGTGCCACCAGTGATCGCAGGAACTATGGCTACACCTTC
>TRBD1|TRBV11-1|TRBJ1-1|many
CASSQQGWNTEAFF
TGTGCCAGCAGCCAACAGGGGTGGAACACTGAAGCTTTCTTT
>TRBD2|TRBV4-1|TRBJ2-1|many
CASSQVRAGAYNEQFF
TGCGCCAGCAGCCAAGTGCGAGCGGGGGCCTACAATGAGCAGTTCTTC
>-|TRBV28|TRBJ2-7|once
CASRTYYEQYF
TGTGCCAGCAGGACTTACTACGAGCAGTACTTC
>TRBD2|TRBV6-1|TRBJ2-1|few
CASSGLGNYNEQFF
TGTGCCAGCTCTGGACTAGGTAACTACAATGAGCAGTTCTTC
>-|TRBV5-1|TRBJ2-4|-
CASSYASTAIQYF
TGCGCCAGCAGCTACGCCTCTACCGCAATTCAGTACTTC
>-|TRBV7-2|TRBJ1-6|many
CASSLDPQWNSPLHF
TGTGCCAGCAGCTTAGATCCCCAGTGGAATTCACCCCTCCACTTT
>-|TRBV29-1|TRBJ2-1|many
CSVARGTEQFF
TGCAGCGTTGCCAGGGGAACTGAGCAGTTCTTC
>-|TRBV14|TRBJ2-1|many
CASSPSGDGAEQFF
TGTGCCAGCAGCCCCTCCGGGGACGGCGCGGAGCAGTTCTTC
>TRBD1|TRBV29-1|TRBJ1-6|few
CSVDTGGSSPLHF
TGCAGCGTTGATACAGGGGGGAGTTCACCCCTCCACTTT
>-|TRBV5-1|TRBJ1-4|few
CASSEQGEKLFF
TGCGCCAGCAGCGAACAGGGAGAAAAACTGTTTTTT
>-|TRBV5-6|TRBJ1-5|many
CASSLWLGFNQPQHF
TGTGCCAGCAGCTTGTGGCTGGGCTTCAATCAGCCCCAGCATTTT
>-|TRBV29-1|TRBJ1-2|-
CSTRQASYGYTF
TGCAGCACCCGACAGGCCTCCTATGGCTACACCTTC
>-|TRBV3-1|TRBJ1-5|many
CASSLGLYSNQPQHF
TGTGCCAGCAGCCTGGGGCTCTATAGCAATCAGCCCCAGCATTTT
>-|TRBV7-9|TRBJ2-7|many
CASSPRGTGLFYEQYF
TGTGCCAGCAGCCCCAGGGGAACAGGCCTCTTCTACGAGCAGTACTTC
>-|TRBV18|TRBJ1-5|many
CASSPTSLLSNQPQHF
TGTGCCAGCTCACCTACTAGCTTACTATCCAATCAGCCCCAGCATTTT